This T cell receptor (beta chain) originates from a study of T-cell memory formation after mild COVID-19. This CDR3 has 16 amino acids. V lost 5 bases to trimming and J lost 7 bases, with 22 bases between them. Germline V lookup: CDR1 MNHNY, CDR2 SVGAGI (reference sequence). This clonotype was seen more than once but under ten times. The antigen is undetermined. General observations from the study: The authors left the SARS-CoV-2 specificity of second-wave clones peaking on day 37 unconfirmed.

One entry per CDR3 protein results from TCRdb running MiXCR on the 5' RACE reads. The sample carries about 340,000 distinct CDR3 sequences, 20% to 25% recorded once. The sequencing sample was made of PBMCs or a T cell subset sorted from them (not recorded which). The chain is built from TRBV6-6 and TRBJ2-3; possible D gene TRBD1, 5 bases. The source is a man between 18 and 35 years old who had mild COVID-19 (a few samples of this study predate the infection). Cell type and time point are not known. CDR3 in DNA: TGTGCCAGCAGTCCATCCCTCTCGACAGCGTTGAATACGCAGTATTTT. This codes for CASSPSLSTALNTQYF.